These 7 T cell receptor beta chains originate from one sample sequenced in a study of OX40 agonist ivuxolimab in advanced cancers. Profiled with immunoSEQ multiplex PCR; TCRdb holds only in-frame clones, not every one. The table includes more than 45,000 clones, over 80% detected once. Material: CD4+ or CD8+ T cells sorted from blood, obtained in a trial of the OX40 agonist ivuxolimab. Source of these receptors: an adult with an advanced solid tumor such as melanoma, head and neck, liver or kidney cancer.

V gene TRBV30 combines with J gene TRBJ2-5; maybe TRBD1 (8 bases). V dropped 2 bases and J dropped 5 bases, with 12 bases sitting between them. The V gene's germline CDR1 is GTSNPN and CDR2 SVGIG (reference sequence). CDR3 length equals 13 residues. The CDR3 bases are TGTGCCTGGAGTACAGGGGGAGGGGAGACCCAGTACTTC. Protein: CAWSTGGGETQYF. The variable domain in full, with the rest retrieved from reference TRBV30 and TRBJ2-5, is SQTIHQWPATLVQPVGSPLSLECTVEGTSNPNLYWYRQAAGRGLQLLFYSVGIGQISSEVPQNLSASRPQDRQFILSSKKLLLSDSGFYLCAWSTGGGETQYFGPGTRLLVL.

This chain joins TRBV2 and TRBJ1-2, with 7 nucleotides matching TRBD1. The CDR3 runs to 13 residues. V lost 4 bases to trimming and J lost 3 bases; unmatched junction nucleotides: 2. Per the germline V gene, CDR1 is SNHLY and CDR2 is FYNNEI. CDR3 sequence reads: CASSGGTDYGYTF. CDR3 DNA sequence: TGTGCCAGCAGTGGCGGGACAGACTATGGCTACACCTTC.

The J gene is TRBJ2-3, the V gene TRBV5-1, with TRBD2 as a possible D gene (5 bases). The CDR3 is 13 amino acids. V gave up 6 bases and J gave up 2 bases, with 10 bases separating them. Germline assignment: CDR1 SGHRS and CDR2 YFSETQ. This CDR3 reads CASKVGVTDTQYF. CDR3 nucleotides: TGCGCCAGCAAGGTCGGGGTCACAGATACGCAGTATTTT.

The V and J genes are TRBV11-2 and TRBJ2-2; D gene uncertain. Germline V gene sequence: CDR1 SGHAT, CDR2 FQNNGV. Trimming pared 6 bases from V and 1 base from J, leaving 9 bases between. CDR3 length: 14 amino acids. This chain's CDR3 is CASSSTRNTGELFF. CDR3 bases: TGTGCCAGCAGTTCGACCCGGAACACCGGGGAGCTGTTTTTT.

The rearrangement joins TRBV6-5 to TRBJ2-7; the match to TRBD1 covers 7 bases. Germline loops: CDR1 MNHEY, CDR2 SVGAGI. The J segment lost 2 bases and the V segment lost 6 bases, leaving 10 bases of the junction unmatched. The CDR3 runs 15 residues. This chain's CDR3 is CASRPAGTEAYEQYF. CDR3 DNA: TGTGCCAGCAGACCGGCCGGGACAGAGGCCTACGAGCAGTACTTC.

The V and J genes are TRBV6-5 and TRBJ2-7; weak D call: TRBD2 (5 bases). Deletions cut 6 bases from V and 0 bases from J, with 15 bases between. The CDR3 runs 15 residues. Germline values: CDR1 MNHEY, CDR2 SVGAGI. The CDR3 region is CASSPTEVPSYEQYF. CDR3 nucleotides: TGTGCCAGCAGCCCGACGGAGGTCCCCTCCTACGAGCAGTACTTC.

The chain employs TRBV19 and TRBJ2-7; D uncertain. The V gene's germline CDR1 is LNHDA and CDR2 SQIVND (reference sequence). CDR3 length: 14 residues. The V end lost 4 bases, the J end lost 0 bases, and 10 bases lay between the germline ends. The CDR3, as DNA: TGTGCCAGTAGTAGAGGTCAGAGCTCCTACGAGCAGTACTTC. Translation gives CASSRGQSSYEQYF. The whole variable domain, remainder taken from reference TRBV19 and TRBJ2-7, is DGGITQSPKYLFRKEGQNVTLSCEQNLNHDAMYWYRQDPGQGLRLIYYSQIVNDFQKGDIAEGYSVSREKKESFPLTVTSAQKNPTAFYLCASSRGQSSYEQYFGPGTRLTVT.